These 23 T cell receptor beta chains share one sample of origin, sequenced in a study of OX40 agonist ivuxolimab in advanced cancers. Repertoires were generated with immunoSEQ multiplex PCR, while TCRdb's copy carries only in-frame clones and drops some. The sample carries about 80,000 clones, around 86% recorded once. The input for sequencing was CD4+ or CD8+ T cells sorted from blood, taken in a trial of the OX40 agonist ivuxolimab. The receptors were sampled from an adult with an advanced solid tumor such as melanoma, head and neck, liver or kidney cancer.

The rearrangement joins TRBV4-1 to TRBJ1-2, with D maybe TRBD1 (5 bases). The germline gives CDR1 MGHRA, CDR2 YSYEKL. V was trimmed by 0 bases and J by 4 bases, leaving 12 bases between them. This CDR3 contains 15 residues. CDR3 sequence: CASSQDLGLGYGYTF. The DNA for the CDR3 is TGCGCCAGCAGCCAAGATTTGGGGCTCGGCTATGGCTACACCTTC.

This clone was seen once. This chain uses TRBV5-1 with TRBJ1-4; D may be TRBD1 (6 bases). The V gene's germline CDR1 is SGHRS and CDR2 YFSETQ. The CDR3 has 16 residues. Trimming pared 4 bases from V and 0 bases from J, leaving 13 bases between. CDR3 nucleotide sequence: TGCGCCAGCAGCGCACGAGGGACACCAACTAATGAAAAACTGTTTTTT. Translated: CASSARGTPTNEKLFF.

The chain combines TRBV18 with TRBJ1-1; 8 bases agree with TRBD1. Per the germline V gene, CDR1 is KGHSH and CDR2 is LQKENI. V shed 2 bases and J 10 bases; nucleotides not matched to a gene: 3. The CDR3 has 12 amino acids. This CDR3 reads CASSPSDRGAFF. The CDR3 DNA follows: TGTGCCAGCTCACCAAGTGACAGGGGAGCTTTCTTT.

The rearrangement links TRBV11-2 to TRBJ1-6, with TRBD1 identical over 7 bases. V lost 1 base to trimming and J lost 1 base; unmatched junction nucleotides: 4. Germline CDR1 SGHAT, CDR2 FQNNGV. The CDR3 runs to 17 residues. CDR3 region: CASSLVAGGSYNSPLHF. In nucleotides, the CDR3 is TGTGCCAGCAGCTTAGTGGCAGGGGGGTCCTATAATTCACCCCTCCACTTT.

This clone has a handful of counts. V is TRBV7-9 and J is TRBJ1-6; maybe TRBD1 (5 bases). The CDR3 consists of 14 residues. Germline CDR1 is SEHNR and CDR2 is FQNEAQ (reference sequence). V lost 5 bases and J 10 bases, leaving 15 bases between the germline ends. The CDR3: CASSRGYPGSPLHF. CDR3 nucleotide sequence: TGTGCCAGCAGCCGGGGGTATCCTGGATCACCCCTCCACTTT.

This chain connects TRBV4-3 to TRBJ1-1; D possibly corresponds to TRBD1 (5 bases). CDR1 is LGHNA and CDR2 is YSLEER in the germline V gene. The CDR3 extends over 13 amino acids. Trimming took off 0 bases at V and 10 bases at J, with 12 bases between the two ends. The CDR3 DNA reads TGCGCCAGCAGCCAAGATCTGGCGGGGCGAGCTTTCTTT. Translating gives CASSQDLAGRAFF.

CDR3 nucleotides: TGTGCCAGCAGCCTAGGGGTTTACGGTAATTCACCCCTCCACTTT. It codes for CASSLGVYGNSPLHF. The chain links TRBV28 to TRBJ1-6, with D possibly matching TRBD1 (5 bases). V lost 6 bases to trimming and J lost 6 bases, with 15 bases between them. In germline, CDR1 is MDHEN, CDR2 SYDVKM. The length of the CDR3 is 15 residues.

The chain recombines TRBV10-3 with TRBJ2-2; unclear D gene. Trimming shortened V by 3 bases and J by 0 bases, and 11 bases separated the two germline ends. Germline loops: CDR1 ENHRY, CDR2 SYGVKD. The CDR3 runs 16 residues. The CDR3, as DNA: TGTGCCATCAGTGATACGCTACTCGCGAACACCGGGGAGCTGTTTTTT. It encodes CAISDTLLANTGELFF.

This clone came up once. The V call is TRBV20-1, the J call TRBJ2-3; D uncertain. The ends were cut back, 3 bases at V and 4 bases at J, with 5 bases in the middle. Germline CDR1 and CDR2: DFQATT and SNEGSKA (reference sequence). This CDR3 is built from 11 residues. The CDR3 nucleotides read TGCAGTGCTAGTCATCCAGATACGCAGTATTTT. It codes for CSASHPDTQYF.

The chain uses TRBV19 and TRBJ2-3; D is tentatively TRBD1 or TRBD2 (6 bases each). V was trimmed by 6 bases and J by 0 bases, leaving 13 bases between them. This CDR3 contains 15 residues. CDR1 and CDR2 from the germline V gene are LNHDA and SQIVND (reference sequence). CDR3: CASSWGATSTDTQYF. Here the CDR3 DNA reads TGTGCCAGTAGCTGGGGGGCAACTAGCACAGATACGCAGTATTTT. Variable domain in full (rest from reference TRBV19 and TRBJ2-3): DGGITQSPKYLFRKEGQNVTLSCEQNLNHDAMYWYRQDPGQGLRLIYYSQIVNDFQKGDIAEGYSVSREKKESFPLTVTSAQKNPTAFYLCASSWGATSTDTQYFGPGTRLTVL.

The chain recombines TRBV29-1 with TRBJ2-5; weak D call: TRBD1 (6 bases). CDR3 length: 11 residues. The germline gives CDR1 SQVTM, CDR2 ANQGSEA. Deletions cut 7 bases from V and 5 bases from J, with 11 bases between. Written as DNA, the CDR3 is TGCAGCGGGACAGCCGCCGAGACCCAGTACTTC. Encoded protein: CSGTAAETQYF.

This clone appeared a few times. This chain's CDR3 is CASYGVIYGYTF. CDR3 in DNA: TGTGCCAGTTATGGGGTCATTTATGGCTACACCTTC. The chain employs TRBV19 and TRBJ1-2; the D is unclear. Trimming took 8 bases from V and 5 from J, leaving 12 bases between them. This CDR3 is built from 12 residues. CDR1 is LNHDA and CDR2 is SQIVND in the germline V gene (reference sequence).

V is TRBV6-5 and J is TRBJ2-7; the D gene could be TRBD1 or TRBD2 (5 bases each). CDR3 length: 16 residues. CDR1 is MNHEY, CDR2 SVGAGI, per germline. Trimming cost V 0 bases and J 3 bases, with 15 bases left between them. DNA of the CDR3: TGTGCCAGCAGTTACTCGAGACAAGTGGGGGACTACGAGCAGTACTTC. This codes for CASSYSRQVGDYEQYF.

The chain has TRBV7-9 and TRBJ2-2; D may be TRBD1 (5 bases). V lost 4 bases and J lost 6, with 18 bases in between. CDR3 length equals 16 residues. Germline lookup yields CDR1 SEHNR and CDR2 FQNEAQ (reference sequence). CDR3 sequence (DNA): TGTGCCAGCAGCTCCCGGACAAGGCGGATCGCCGGGGAGCTGTTTTTT. Protein sequence: CASSSRTRRIAGELFF.

The V and J genes are TRBV2 and TRBJ2-7; D uncertain. From germline, CDR1 is SNHLY and CDR2 FYNNEI. Trimming cost V 4 bases and J 3 bases, with 4 bases left between them. CDR3 length: 11 residues. As DNA, the CDR3 is TGTGCCAGCAGTGCTTACTACGAGCAGTACTTC. This sequence encodes CASSAYYEQYF.

The chain combines TRBV7-3 with TRBJ2-2; D unclear. The CDR3 is 14 amino acids. V was shortened by 4 bases and J by 8 bases, with 14 bases between the two germline ends. Per the germline V gene, CDR1 is SGHTA and CDR2 is FQGTGA. Here the CDR3 DNA reads TGTGCCAGCAGCTCAAGTCCCCTTAGTGGGGAGCTGTTTTTT. Translated: CASSSSPLSGELFF.

The chain is built from TRBV7-3 and TRBJ2-2, with D possibly being TRBD2 (5 bases). V was cut by 5 bases and J by 4 bases, with 8 bases left in between. The CDR3 is 13 residues long. CDR1 is SGHTA and CDR2 is FQGTGA in the germline V gene. CDR3 residues: CASSRGSTGELFF. The CDR3 coding sequence is TGTGCCAGCAGCCGAGGGTCCACCGGGGAGCTGTTTTTT.

This chain connects TRBV9 to TRBJ2-1, with D unresolved. V lost 2 bases and J 4 bases, leaving 10 bases between the germline ends. The CDR3 length is 14 residues. Looked up from germline, CDR1 is SGDLS and CDR2 is YYNGEE. In nucleotides, the CDR3 is TGTGCCAGCAGCGTGCGGTCTTTTTACAATGAGCAGTTCTTC. Translating it yields CASSVRSFYNEQFF.

The rearrangement joins TRBV5-5 to TRBJ2-2; D unclear. Germline CDR1 reads SGHKS; CDR2 reads YYEKEE (reference sequence). The CDR3 contains 12 residues. V was trimmed by 1 base and J by 2 bases, leaving 0 bases between them. The CDR3 loop reads CASSLNTGELFF. The CDR3 region has the DNA TGTGCCAGCAGCTTGAACACCGGGGAGCTGTTTTTT.

This clone showed up just a few times. This chain connects TRBV4-2 to TRBJ2-7; the D gene is possibly TRBD1 (6 bases). Germline assignment: CDR1 LGHNA and CDR2 YNFKEQ. V lost 0 bases to trimming and J lost 5 bases, with 8 bases between them. CDR3 length: 13 residues. CDR3 nucleotide sequence: TGTGCCAGCAGCCAAGATGAGGGGGACGAGCAGTACTTC. It codes for CASSQDEGDEQYF.

The chain has TRBV6-5 and TRBJ2-2, with 10 bases that match TRBD2. The CDR3 consists of 15 residues. Unmatched junction bases numbered 5, after V lost 6 bases and J lost 4 bases. CDR1 and CDR2 from the germline V gene are MNHEY and SVGAGI. This chain's CDR3 is CASRELAGSTGELFF. For the CDR3, the DNA is TGTGCCAGCAGGGAACTAGCGGGAAGCACCGGGGAGCTGTTTTTT.

There are a few counts of this clone. The genes are TRBV6-1 and TRBJ1-2; D gene unclear. The CDR3 is made up of 12 amino acids. The germline V gene has CDR1 MNHNS and CDR2 SASEGT. V dropped 3 bases and J dropped 4 bases, with 6 bases sitting between them. CDR3 loop: CASSERLYGYTF. CDR3 in DNA: TGTGCCAGCAGTGAGAGACTCTATGGCTACACCTTC.

In this sample, this clone turned up once. The chain recombines TRBV5-5 with TRBJ1-2, with 7 bases fitting TRBD1. J lost 1 base, V lost 1 base, and 10 bases had no gene match. CDR3 length: 17 residues. CDR1 SGHKS and CDR2 YYEKEE come from the germline V gene (reference sequence). CDR3 residues: CASSLLNRDSLNYGYTF. The CDR3 DNA is TGTGCCAGCAGCTTGTTGAACCGGGACAGCCTTAACTATGGCTACACCTTC. The entire variable domain, with the rest obtained from reference TRBV5-5 and TRBJ1-2, is as follows: DAGVTQSPTHLIKTRGQQVTLRCSPISGHKSVSWYQQVLGQGPQFIFQYYEKEERGRGNFPDRFSARQFPNYSSELNVNALLLGDSALYLCASSLLNRDSLNYGYTFGSGTRLTVV.